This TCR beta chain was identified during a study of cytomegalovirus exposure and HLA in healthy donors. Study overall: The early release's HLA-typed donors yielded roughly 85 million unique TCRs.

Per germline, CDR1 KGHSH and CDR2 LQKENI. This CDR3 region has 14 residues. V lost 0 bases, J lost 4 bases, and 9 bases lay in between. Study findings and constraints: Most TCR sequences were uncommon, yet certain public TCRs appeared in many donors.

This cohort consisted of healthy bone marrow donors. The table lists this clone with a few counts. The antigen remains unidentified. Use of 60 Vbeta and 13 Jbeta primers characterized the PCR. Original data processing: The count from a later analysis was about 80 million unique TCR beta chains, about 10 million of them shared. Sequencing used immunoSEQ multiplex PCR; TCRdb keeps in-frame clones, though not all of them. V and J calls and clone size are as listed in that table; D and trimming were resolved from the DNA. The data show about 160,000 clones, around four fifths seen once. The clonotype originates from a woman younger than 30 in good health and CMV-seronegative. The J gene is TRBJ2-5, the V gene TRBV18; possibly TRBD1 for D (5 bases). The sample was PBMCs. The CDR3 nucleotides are TGTGCCAGCTCACCACCGACAGACCGAGAGACCCAGTACTTC. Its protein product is CASSPPTDRETQYF.